The 7 T cell receptor beta chains reported below all come from one sample, sequenced in a study of patients and donors after allogeneic stem cell transplantation (dated by TCRdb to 2020 to 2021). Library construction relied on RT-PCR. This sample was sequenced with a NextSeq 550. TCRdb's own reprocessing of the public reads used fastp at Q25 and MiXCR and kept productive beta chains. Rows matching on CDR3 protein sequence are summarized as one entry with the most common DNA and genes. The sample table records 95,000 to 120,000 distinct CDR3 sequences; 35% to 45% of these occur just once. The ten largest clones take up around 25% of the sample. The specimen sequenced was blood, either unsorted or a sorted T cell fraction (not recorded which). These receptors all stem from a human donor who was either an allogeneic HSCT recipient or a stem cell or donor lymphocyte infusion donor (not recorded which). It is not recorded whose cells these are; they may come from a transplant donor.

The chain links TRBV6-5 to TRBJ2-7; 10 nucleotides align to TRBD1. The ends lost 4 bases at V and 1 base at J; junction bases unmatched: 1. The CDR3 has 14 amino acids. Germline assignment: CDR1 MNHEY and CDR2 SVGAGI. The CDR3 region has the DNA TGTGCCAGCAGTTGGACAGGGGGGTCCTACGAGCAGTACTTC. This codes for CASSWTGGSYEQYF.

The chain employs TRBV6-2 or TRBV6-3 and TRBJ2-6; D is unresolved. This CDR3 region has 17 residues. Germline values: CDR1 MNHEY, CDR2 SVGEGT. The V end was cut by 0 bases, the J end by 0 bases, with 9 bases between. The CDR3 sequence: CASSYSRSLSGANVLTF. CDR3 bases: TGTGCCAGCAGTTACTCGCGTTCCCTCTCTGGGGCCAACGTCCTGACTTTC.

J is TRBJ2-6 and V is TRBV10-3; possibly TRBD2 for D (6 bases). This CDR3 comprises 18 residues. Germline V gene data show CDR1 as ENHRY and CDR2 as SYGVKD. The ends were cut back, 7 bases at V and 1 base at J, with 20 bases in the middle. The CDR3 DNA reads as TGTGCCATCAAATGGGACTTCAAGTCTCCGTCTGGGGCCAACGTCCTGACTTTC. It translates to CAIKWDFKSPSGANVLTF.

The rearrangement joins TRBV20-1 to TRBJ2-4; D is uncertain. This CDR3 contains 11 residues. Germline-derived CDR1 and CDR2 are DFQATT and SNEGSKA (reference sequence). V was clipped by 5 bases and J by 4 bases, with 6 bases between them. CDR3 sequence (DNA): TGCAGTGCTCCCTTAAAAAACATTCAGTACTTC. Amino acid sequence: CSAPLKNIQYF.

V is TRBV7-2 and J is TRBJ2-1, with unresolved D. Germline CDR1 and CDR2: SGHTA and FQGNSA. This CDR3 has 14 residues. Trimming took 2 bases from V and 10 from J, leaving 15 bases between them. CDR3 sequence (DNA): TGTGCCAGCAGCTTAAGTAGGGCCATGGAGGAGCAGTTCTTC. It codes for CASSLSRAMEEQFF.

In this sample, this clonotype turned up once. The V and J genes are TRBV7-2 and TRBJ2-5; perhaps TRBD1 as D (5 bases). V was clipped by 5 bases and J by 1 base, with 11 bases between them. Per the germline V gene, CDR1 is SGHTA and CDR2 is FQGNSA. CDR3 length equals 14 residues. The CDR3 is CASSLPDIQETQYF. CDR3 sequence (DNA): TGTGCCAGCAGCCTACCGGACATCCAAGAGACCCAGTACTTC.

The table lists this clonotype with many counts. The CDR3 nucleotides are TGTGCCAGCAGCTTAATCAGGGGCAACAATCAGCCCCAGCATTTT. This gives the protein CASSLIRGNNQPQHF. The chain employs TRBV7-2 and TRBJ1-5; TRBD1 is a possible D gene (6 bases). Per germline, CDR1 SGHTA and CDR2 FQGNSA. V gave up 2 bases and J gave up 3 bases, with 11 bases separating them. The CDR3 covers 15 residues.